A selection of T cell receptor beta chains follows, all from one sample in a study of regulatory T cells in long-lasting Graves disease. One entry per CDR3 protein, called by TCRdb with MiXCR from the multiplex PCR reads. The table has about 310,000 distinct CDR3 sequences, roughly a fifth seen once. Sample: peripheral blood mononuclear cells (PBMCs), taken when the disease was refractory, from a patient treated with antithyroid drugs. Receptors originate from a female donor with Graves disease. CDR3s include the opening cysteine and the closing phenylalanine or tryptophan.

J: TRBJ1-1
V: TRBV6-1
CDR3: CASSSRYPSEAFF

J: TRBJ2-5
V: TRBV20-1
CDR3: CSAIGLIPAGSGEWRTQYF

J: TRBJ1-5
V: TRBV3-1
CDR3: CASSQGASDQPQHF

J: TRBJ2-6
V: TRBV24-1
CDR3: CATSVGIGANVLTF

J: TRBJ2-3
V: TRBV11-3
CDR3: CASSLMEQQYF

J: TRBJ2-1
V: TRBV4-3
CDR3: CASSQDTWDEQFF

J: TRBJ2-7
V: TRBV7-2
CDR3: CASSGLAGAYEQYF

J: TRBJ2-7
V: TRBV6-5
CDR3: CASSYSWGYEQYF

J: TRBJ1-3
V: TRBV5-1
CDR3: CASSLDGPYSGNTIYF

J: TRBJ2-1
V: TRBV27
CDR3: CASSLRGDQRYNEQFF

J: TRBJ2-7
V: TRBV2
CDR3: CAKSTGVGYEQYF

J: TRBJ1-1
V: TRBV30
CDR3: CAWSLQGYTEAFF

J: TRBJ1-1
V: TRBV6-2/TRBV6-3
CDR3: CASSFFENTEAFF

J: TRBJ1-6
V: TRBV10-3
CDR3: CAISDSGGFNSPLHF

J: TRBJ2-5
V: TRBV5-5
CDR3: CASSLVGLAGVETQYF

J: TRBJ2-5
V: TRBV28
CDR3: CASIVREETQYF

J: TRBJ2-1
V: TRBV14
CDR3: CASSQTLGALFRAQFF

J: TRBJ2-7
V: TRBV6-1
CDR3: CASRAGFGGYEQYF

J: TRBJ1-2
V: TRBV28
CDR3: CASTGANYGYTF

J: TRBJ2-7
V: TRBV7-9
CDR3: CASSERSDKNYEQYF

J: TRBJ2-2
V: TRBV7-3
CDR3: CASSSLGAANTGELFF

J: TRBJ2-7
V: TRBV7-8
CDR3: CASSLEGIPWIRQYF

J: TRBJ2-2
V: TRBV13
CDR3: CASSPLDGWRLNTGELFF

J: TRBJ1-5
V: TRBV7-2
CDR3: CASSLGAYSNQPQHF

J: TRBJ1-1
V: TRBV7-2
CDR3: CASSLLQGVNTEAFF

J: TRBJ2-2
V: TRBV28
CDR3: CASTSGTSGSRFTGELFF

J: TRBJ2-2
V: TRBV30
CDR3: CAWKEGMAGELFF

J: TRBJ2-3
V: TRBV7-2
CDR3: CASSLASGGGLAGGTDTQYF

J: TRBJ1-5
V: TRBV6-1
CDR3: CASSPEGSSDTGAPIYGNQPQHF

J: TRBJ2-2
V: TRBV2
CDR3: CASSGGALDTGELFF

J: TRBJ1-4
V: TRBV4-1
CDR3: CASSQTGGSNEKLFF

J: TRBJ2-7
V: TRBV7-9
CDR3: CASSLSLGGGYEQYF

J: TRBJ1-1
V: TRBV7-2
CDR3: CASSPFVGGRNTEAFF

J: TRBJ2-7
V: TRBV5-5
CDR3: CASSLFSGGPYEQYF

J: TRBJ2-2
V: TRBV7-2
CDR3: CASSLLAADTGGLFF

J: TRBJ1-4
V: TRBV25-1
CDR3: CASSALDGNEKLFF

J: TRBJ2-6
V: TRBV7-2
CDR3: CASSWTGISGANVLTF

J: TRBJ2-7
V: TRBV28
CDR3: CASSFSGSRYEQYF

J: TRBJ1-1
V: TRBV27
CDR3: CASSRSDGEEAFF

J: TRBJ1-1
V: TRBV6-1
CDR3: CASSIPGTGGSEAFF